The next 25 T cell receptor beta chains were all read from a single sample in a study of blood T cell repertoires in COVID-19. Here immunoSEQ multiplex PCR was the method, and the copy in TCRdb shows in-frame clones only, minus some. The sample yields approximately 190,000 clones, nearly 90% seen once. Specimen: peripheral blood. The source of these receptors is a man between 60 and 75 years old with active or convalescent COVID-19.

This clone was recorded only once. The chain uses TRBV29-1 and TRBJ1-1, with 7 bases fitting TRBD1. The germline CDR1 and CDR2 sequences are SQVTM and ANQGSEA. The CDR3 loop spans 15 amino acids. Trimming cost V 0 bases and J 8 bases; bases outside gene matches: 12. The CDR3 loop reads CSVEDPSRQGLEAFF. CDR3 DNA: TGCAGCGTTGAAGATCCCTCTCGACAGGGTTTAGAAGCTTTCTTT.

This clone has a handful of counts. V is TRBV24-1 and J is TRBJ2-5, with a weak D call TRBD2 (5 bases). V dropped 4 bases and J dropped 2 bases, with 13 bases sitting between them. The CDR3 has 15 residues. Germline V lookup: CDR1 KGHDR, CDR2 SFDVKD. The CDR3 loop reads CATSDATRIQETQYF. CDR3 DNA: TGTGCCACCAGTGACGCCACTAGGATTCAAGAGACCCAGTACTTC.

The chain links TRBV27 to TRBJ1-1; tentatively, D is TRBD1 (6 bases). The germline gives CDR1 MNHEY, CDR2 SMNVEV (reference sequence). The CDR3 sequence is 14 residues long. Trimming took off 7 bases at V and 5 bases at J, with 17 bases between the two ends. The CDR3 nucleotides are TGTGCCAGCAAAACGGGACACCTTTTGACTGAAGCTTTCTTT. Encoded protein: CASKTGHLLTEAFF.

The J gene is TRBJ2-5, the V gene TRBV4-2, with 10 bases that match TRBD2. The CDR3 totals 17 residues. The V and J ends lost 1 base and 5 bases, in that order; junction bases with no gene match: 10. Germline CDR1 and CDR2: LGHNA and YNFKEQ. The CDR3 protein is CASSQGLLAGAGETQYF. In nucleotides, the CDR3 is TGTGCCAGCAGCCAAGGCCTCCTAGCGGGGGCCGGGGAGACCCAGTACTTC.

This clone appeared a few times. This same CDR3 is encoded by further DNA sequences in the sample. The chain is built from TRBV29-1 and TRBJ1-2; 10 bases map to TRBD1. The V gene end was trimmed by 6 bases and the J gene end by 7 bases; junction bases not matched to a gene: 2. Germline values: CDR1 SQVTM, CDR2 ANQGSEA. The CDR3 runs to 11 residues. CDR3 sequence reads: CSVGQGGGYTF. As DNA, the CDR3 is TGCAGCGTCGGACAGGGGGGTGGCTACACCTTC.

The V and J genes are TRBV6-5 and TRBJ1-1; perhaps TRBD1 as D (5 bases). CDR3 length equals 14 residues. V lost 6 bases and J 2 bases, leaving 13 bases between the germline ends. Germline CDR1 reads MNHEY; CDR2 reads SVGAGI. CDR3 residues: CASSRGRVNTEAFF. The CDR3 DNA sequence: TGTGCCAGCAGCCGCGGCAGGGTCAACACTGAAGCTTTCTTT.

This clone appeared once. The rearrangement links TRBV18 to TRBJ2-5; D gene unclear. The germline CDR1 and CDR2 sequences are KGHSH and LQKENI. The CDR3 loop spans 12 amino acids. The ends were cut back, 3 bases at V and 4 bases at J, with 6 bases in the middle. In nucleotides, the CDR3 is TGTGCCAGCTCACCGCGGCTAGAGACCCAGTACTTC. Encoded protein: CASSPRLETQYF.

This chain joins TRBV6-4 and TRBJ1-2; a weak D match, TRBD1 (5 bases). Germline assignment: CDR1 MRHNA and CDR2 SNTAGT. The CDR3 is made up of 13 amino acids. V lost 0 bases and J lost 8, with 10 bases in between. The CDR3 region has the DNA TGTGCCAGCAGTGACTCCGGACATTCGGGCTACACCTTC. Its protein is CASSDSGHSGYTF.

The J gene is TRBJ2-1, the V gene TRBV19, with D possibly matching TRBD1 (5 bases). V was trimmed by 10 bases and J by 7 bases, leaving 11 bases between them. CDR1 LNHDA and CDR2 SQIVND come from the germline V gene (reference sequence). The CDR3 extends over 11 amino acids. The CDR3 sequence: CATQGWNEQFF. The CDR3 DNA reads TGTGCCACTCAGGGTTGGAATGAGCAGTTCTTC.

This rearrangement joins TRBV4-2 to TRBJ1-4; D unresolved. There are 15 residues in the CDR3. Trimming removed 0 bases at V and 7 bases at J, with 12 bases between. Germline V gives CDR1 LGHNA, CDR2 YNFKEQ. The CDR3 DNA sequence: TGTGCCAGCAGCCAAGATGTGGAGGGCGGTGAAAAACTGTTTTTT. Its translation: CASSQDVEGGEKLFF.

This sequence joins TRBV7-3 and TRBJ2-6; D is unresolved. Germline V gene data show CDR1 as SGHTA and CDR2 as FQGTGA. V was cut by 5 bases and J by 1 base, with 15 bases left in between. The CDR3 sequence is 17 residues long. The CDR3 coding sequence is TGTGCCAGCAGCCAAGCCTCAAACCCATCTGGGGCCAACGTCCTGACTTTC. Its translation is CASSQASNPSGANVLTF.

The V call is TRBV5-4, the J call TRBJ2-3; TRBD2 aligns across 13 bases. V trimming: 5 bases; J trimming: 4 bases; junction bases outside the gene matches: 7. The CDR3 loop spans 16 amino acids. Germline CDR1 is SGHNT and CDR2 is YYREEE (reference sequence). The CDR3 is CASSYRLAGGADTQYF. The CDR3 DNA is TGTGCCAGCAGTTACAGACTAGCGGGGGGCGCAGATACGCAGTATTTT.

The chain links TRBV6-5 to TRBJ2-1, with 9 bases matching TRBD2. The V gene end was trimmed by 3 bases and the J gene end by 10 bases; junction bases not matched to a gene: 7. This CDR3 has 14 amino acids. In germline, CDR1 is MNHEY, CDR2 SVGAGI. The CDR3 loop is CASSYRLAGAEQFF. The CDR3 coding sequence is TGTGCCAGCAGTTATCGCTTAGCGGGGGCCGAGCAGTTCTTC.

CDR3 DNA: TGCGCCAGCAGCCAACCGAACAGGGGGAACACTGAAGCTTTCTTT. Translated, it gives CASSQPNRGNTEAFF. V is TRBV4-1 and J is TRBJ1-1; 7 bases agree with TRBD1. The length of the CDR3 is 15 residues. Germline V gene lookup returns CDR1 MGHRA and CDR2 YSYEKL. The V segment lost 2 bases and the J segment 1 base; nucleotides outside the gene matches: 4.

This clone has a handful of counts. The V and J genes are TRBV7-6 and TRBJ2-7; 7 bases align to TRBD1. Germline CDR1 reads SGHVS; CDR2 reads FNYEAQ. This CDR3 has 15 residues. The trim removed 1 base at V and 4 bases at J, leaving 7 bases unmatched. The CDR3 spells CASSLGGDSKYEQYF. In DNA form, the CDR3 reads TGTGCCAGCAGCTTAGGTGGGGACAGTAAGTACGAGCAGTACTTC.

The gene calls are TRBV19 and TRBJ1-1; unclear D gene. V was trimmed by 3 bases and J by 1 base, leaving 6 bases between them. This CDR3 region has 13 residues. Germline CDR1 LNHDA, CDR2 SQIVND (reference sequence). CDR3 region: CASSISENTEAFF. CDR3 DNA sequence: TGTGCCAGTAGTATTTCAGAGAACACTGAAGCTTTCTTT.

The J gene is TRBJ1-2, the V gene TRBV7-2; D is possibly TRBD1 (6 bases). Trimming left V 3 bases short and J 7 bases short, with 15 bases between. CDR3 length: 14 residues. Germline CDR1 SGHTA, CDR2 FQGNSA. CDR3 sequence: CASSLGGRILGYTF. The CDR3 DNA is TGTGCCAGCAGCTTGGGGGGGCGCATACTTGGCTACACCTTC.

The chain carries TRBV18 and TRBJ1-2, with 9 bases lining up with TRBD1. Germline V gene lookup returns CDR1 KGHSH and CDR2 LQKENI. CDR3 length: 17 residues. The ends lost 3 bases at V and 5 bases at J; junction bases unmatched: 13. The CDR3 region is CASSPITGTGNLYGYTF. DNA of the CDR3: TGTGCCAGCTCACCTATTACCGGGACAGGGAATCTTTATGGCTACACCTTC.

This sequence joins TRBV4-1 and TRBJ2-3; a possible D gene is TRBD1 (6 bases). CDR3 length: 13 residues. CDR1 and CDR2 (germline): MGHRA, YSYEKL. Trimming took 6 bases from V and 2 from J, leaving 9 bases between them. In nucleotides, the CDR3 is TGCGCCAGCAGTGACAGGAACACAGATACGCAGTATTTT. Translated: CASSDRNTDTQYF.

The chain links TRBV7-9 to TRBJ2-2; D uncertain. Germline loops: CDR1 SEHNR, CDR2 FQNEAQ (reference sequence). Trimming removed 2 bases from V and 6 bases from J, with 16 bases in between. This CDR3 spans 16 amino acids. CDR3 loop: CASSLLTQLVSGELFF. CDR3 DNA sequence: TGTGCCAGCAGCTTACTTACACAGTTAGTCTCCGGGGAGCTGTTTTTT.

As to this clone: Other DNA variants within this sample encode the same CDR3. The chain combines TRBV29-1 with TRBJ1-2; 7 nucleotides agree with TRBD1. The CDR3 loop spans 12 amino acids. The V segment lost 6 bases and the J segment 3 bases; nucleotides outside the gene matches: 4. Germline lookup yields CDR1 SQVTM and CDR2 ANQGSEA. The CDR3 sequence is CSVRQGDYGYTF. The CDR3, as DNA: TGCAGCGTGAGACAGGGTGACTATGGCTACACCTTC.

This clone was seen only a few times. CDR3 sequence: CASSQSIPRLSYNSPLHF. The CDR3 DNA reads as TGCGCCAGCAGCCAATCCATCCCGCGCCTCTCCTATAATTCACCCCTCCACTTT. The V gene is TRBV4-1, the J gene TRBJ1-6, with D uncertain. This CDR3 region has 18 residues. V was trimmed by 2 bases and J by 0 bases, leaving 14 bases between them. Per the germline V gene, CDR1 is MGHRA and CDR2 is YSYEKL.

This chain links TRBV18 with TRBJ2-6; maybe TRBD1 (6 bases). The CDR3 runs 16 residues. Germline-derived CDR1 and CDR2 are KGHSH and LQKENI. Deletions cut 4 bases from V and 1 base from J, with 11 bases between. This CDR3 reads CASSLDTGSGANVLTF. The CDR3 region has the DNA TGTGCCAGCTCACTAGATACAGGGTCTGGGGCCAACGTCCTGACTTTC.

The chain has TRBV18 and TRBJ1-2; TRBD1 might be the D (5 bases). The CDR3 has 13 residues. Germline CDR1 KGHSH, CDR2 LQKENI. Trimming removed 2 bases from V and 5 bases from J, with 9 bases in between. This CDR3 reads CASSPAGDYGYTF. Written as DNA, the CDR3 is TGTGCCAGCTCACCAGCGGGGGATTATGGCTACACCTTC.

The chain combines TRBV18 with TRBJ2-2; 7 bases map to TRBD1. CDR3 length: 14 amino acids. Trimming removed 6 bases from V and 3 bases from J; junction bases left unmatched: 4. CDR1 and CDR2 from the germline V gene are KGHSH and LQKENI. This CDR3 reads CASSKGADTGELFF. The CDR3 DNA follows: TGTGCCAGCTCGAAGGGGGCAGACACCGGGGAGCTGTTTTTT.